The T cell receptor (beta chain) under discussion was sequenced for a study of OX40 agonist ivuxolimab in advanced cancers. Study overall: Dosing consisted of intravenous ivuxolimab at 0.01 to 10 mg/kg every 2 weeks.

Peripheral blood came from all dose cohorts at three timepoints. Concerning this clone: What it recognizes is unknown.

The CDR3 is made up of 16 amino acids. CDR1 and CDR2 from the germline V gene are SGHRS and YFSETQ. V shed 2 bases and J 3 bases; nucleotides not matched to a gene: 5. Sequenced by immunoSEQ multiplex PCR; TCRdb stores in-frame clones only, minus some. The sample shows under 35,000 clones, approximately 89% of them seen only once. Study findings and constraints: Within 6 weeks, CD4+ and CD8+ blood T cells expanded clonally at 0.1 to 3.0 mg/kg. The average count of expanded clones was higher among CD8+ T cells than among CD4+.

This specimen consisted of CD4+ or CD8+ T cells sorted from blood, obtained in a trial of the OX40 agonist ivuxolimab. This receptor was obtained from an adult with an advanced solid tumor such as melanoma, head and neck, liver or kidney cancer. The rearrangement joins TRBV5-1 to TRBJ2-1; the match to TRBD2 covers 10 bases. For the CDR3, the DNA is TGCGCCAGCAGCTTTACCGGGACTAGCGACTACAATGAGCAGTTCTTC. Protein product: CASSFTGTSDYNEQFF. The variable domain in full, completed from reference TRBV5-1 and TRBJ2-1, reads KAGVTQTPRYLIKTRGQQVTLSCSPISGHRSVSWYQQTPGQGLQFLFEYFSETQRNKGNFPGRFSGRQFSNSRSEMNVSTLELGDSALYLCASSFTGTSDYNEQFFGPGTRLTVL.